This TCR beta chain came from a study of kidney transplant recipient with SARS-CoV-2 infection. TCRdb used MiXCR to reprocess the reads, holding one entry per CDR3 protein. The sample has roughly 250,000 distinct CDR3 sequences; more than 25% are singletons. This clonotype showed up many times. CDR1 is MNHEY and CDR2 is SVGEGT in the germline V gene. There are 12 residues in the CDR3. Trimming took off 2 bases at V and 5 bases at J, with 6 bases between the two ends. The rearrangement joins TRBV6-2 or TRBV6-3 to TRBJ1-1; D is unresolved. This TCR came from a young adult male patient who had COVID-19 and was a kidney transplant recipient. Some of these T cells may belong to the graft donor. The sample in question was a blood sample, obtained at baseline and on roughly day 110 from a kidney transplant recipient. CDR3 loop: CASSYHVTEAFF. CDR3 nucleotides: TGTGCCAGCAGTTACCATGTAACTGAAGCTTTCTTT.